This record looks at one T cell receptor beta chain sequence and its context. Its antigen is not known. Through 5' RACE with UMI labels, the TRB cDNA libraries were prepared. TCRdb reanalyzed the 5' RACE reads and collapses them to one entry per CDR3 protein, without DNA. This sample's clone table lists 50,000 to 65,000 distinct CDR3 sequences. The entry originates in a study of CXCR3-negative and CXCR3-positive naive CD8 T cells. Study-wide points: Cryopreserved cells partially lost CXCR3 expression, and fresh PBMCs were used in most assays. CXCR3-positive naive cells carried more hydrophobic TRB CDR3s than CXCR3-negative ones. Both naive subsets, CXCR3-negative and CXCR3-positive, displayed similar TRBV-TRBJ usage, unlike memory cells.

CD45RO-CCR7+CD27+CD95- characterized naive CD8+ T cells. The CDR3 runs to 14 residues. Germline-derived CDR1 and CDR2 are SEHNR and FQNEAQ (reference sequence). This chain connects TRBV7-9 to TRBJ2-5. The material sequenced was naive CXCR3- CD8+ T cells from blood. The subset here: CD45RO-CCR7+CD27+CD95- naive CD8+ T cells lacking CXCR3 (TNR3-). This clonotype was obtained from a human donor in good health. Some clones in this sample may be carry-over from other donors' samples. The CDR3: CASSHPRSQETQYF.